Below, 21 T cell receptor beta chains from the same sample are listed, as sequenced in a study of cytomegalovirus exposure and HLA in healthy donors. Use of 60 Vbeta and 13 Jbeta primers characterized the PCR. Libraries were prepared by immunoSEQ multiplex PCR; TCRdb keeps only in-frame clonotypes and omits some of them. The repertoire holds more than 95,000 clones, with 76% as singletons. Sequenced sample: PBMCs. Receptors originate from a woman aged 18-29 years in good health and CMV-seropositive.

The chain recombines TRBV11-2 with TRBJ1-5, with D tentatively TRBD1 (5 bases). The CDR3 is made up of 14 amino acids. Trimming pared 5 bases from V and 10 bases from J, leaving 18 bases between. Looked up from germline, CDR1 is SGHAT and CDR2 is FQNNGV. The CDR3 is CASSGEGLQDPQHF. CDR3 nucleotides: TGTGCCAGCAGCGGGGAGGGGTTGCAGGACCCCCAGCATTTT.

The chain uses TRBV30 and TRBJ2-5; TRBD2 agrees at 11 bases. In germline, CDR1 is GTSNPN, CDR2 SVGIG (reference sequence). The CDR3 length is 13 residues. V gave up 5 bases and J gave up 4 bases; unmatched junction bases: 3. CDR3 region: CAWGGTSGETQYF. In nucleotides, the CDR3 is TGTGCCTGGGGGGGGACTAGCGGAGAGACCCAGTACTTC. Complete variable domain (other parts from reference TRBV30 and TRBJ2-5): SQTIHQWPATLVQPVGSPLSLECTVEGTSNPNLYWYRQAAGRGLQLLFYSVGIGQISSEVPQNLSASRPQDRQFILSSKKLLLSDSGFYLCAWGGTSGETQYFGPGTRLLVL.

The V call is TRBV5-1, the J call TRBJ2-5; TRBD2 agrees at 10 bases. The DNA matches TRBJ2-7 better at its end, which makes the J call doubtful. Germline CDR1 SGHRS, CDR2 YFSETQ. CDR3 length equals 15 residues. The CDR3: CASSLETSGLYEQYF. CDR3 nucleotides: TGCGCCAGCAGCTTGGAGACTAGCGGGCTTTACGAGCAGTACTTC.

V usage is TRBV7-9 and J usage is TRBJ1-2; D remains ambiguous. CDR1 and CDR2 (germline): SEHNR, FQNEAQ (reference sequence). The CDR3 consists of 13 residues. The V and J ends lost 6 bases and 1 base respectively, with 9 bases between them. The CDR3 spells CASSGALNYGYTF. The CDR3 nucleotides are TGTGCCAGCAGTGGAGCCCTTAACTATGGCTACACCTTC.

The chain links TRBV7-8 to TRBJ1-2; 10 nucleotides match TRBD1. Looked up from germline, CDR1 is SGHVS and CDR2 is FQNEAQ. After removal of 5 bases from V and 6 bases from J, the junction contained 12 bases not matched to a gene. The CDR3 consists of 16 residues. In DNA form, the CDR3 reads TGTGCCAGCAGCGGCAACCGGGACAGGGGTGTGGATGGCTACACCTTC. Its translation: CASSGNRDRGVDGYTF.

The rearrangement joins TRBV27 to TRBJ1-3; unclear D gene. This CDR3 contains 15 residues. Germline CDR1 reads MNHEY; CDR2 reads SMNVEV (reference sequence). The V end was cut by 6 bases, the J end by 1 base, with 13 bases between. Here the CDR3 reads CASSPRGASGNTIYF. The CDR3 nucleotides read TGTGCCAGCAGCCCTCGGGGTGCTTCTGGAAACACCATATATTTT.

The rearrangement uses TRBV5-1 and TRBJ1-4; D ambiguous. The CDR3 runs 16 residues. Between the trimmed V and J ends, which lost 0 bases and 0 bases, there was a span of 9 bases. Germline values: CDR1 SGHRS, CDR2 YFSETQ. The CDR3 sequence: CASSLGQKTTNEKLFF. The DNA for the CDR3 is TGCGCCAGCAGCTTGGGCCAGAAGACAACTAATGAAAAACTGTTTTTT. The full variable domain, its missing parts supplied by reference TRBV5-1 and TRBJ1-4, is KAGVTQTPRYLIKTRGQQVTLSCSPISGHRSVSWYQQTPGQGLQFLFEYFSETQRNKGNFPGRFSGRQFSNSRSEMNVSTLELGDSALYLCASSLGQKTTNEKLFFGSGTQLSVL.

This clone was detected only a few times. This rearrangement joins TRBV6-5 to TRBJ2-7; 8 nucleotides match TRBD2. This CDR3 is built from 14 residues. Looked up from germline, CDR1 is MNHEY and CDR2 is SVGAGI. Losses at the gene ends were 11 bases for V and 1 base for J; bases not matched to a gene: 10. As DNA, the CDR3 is TGTGCCTCGCGGGTTGAGCGGGAGTCCTACGAGCAGTACTTC. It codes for CASRVERESYEQYF.

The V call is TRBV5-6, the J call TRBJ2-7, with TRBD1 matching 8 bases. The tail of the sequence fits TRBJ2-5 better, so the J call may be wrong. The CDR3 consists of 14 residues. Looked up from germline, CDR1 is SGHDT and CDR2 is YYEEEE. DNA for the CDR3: TGTGCCAGCAGCTCGGACAGGGAGGTCGAGACCCAGTACTTC. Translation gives CASSSDREVETQYF.

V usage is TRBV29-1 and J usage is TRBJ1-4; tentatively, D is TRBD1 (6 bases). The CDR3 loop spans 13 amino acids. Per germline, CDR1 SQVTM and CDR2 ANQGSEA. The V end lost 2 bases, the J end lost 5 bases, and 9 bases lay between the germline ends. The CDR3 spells CSVEFGTNEKLFF. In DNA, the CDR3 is TGCAGCGTTGAATTCGGGACAAATGAAAAACTGTTTTTT.

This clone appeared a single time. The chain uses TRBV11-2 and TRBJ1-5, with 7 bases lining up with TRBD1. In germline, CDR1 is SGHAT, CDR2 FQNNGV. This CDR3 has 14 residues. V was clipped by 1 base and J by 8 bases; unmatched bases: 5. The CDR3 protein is CASSLGGGGKPQHF. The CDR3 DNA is TGTGCCAGCAGCTTAGGAGGGGGCGGAAAGCCCCAGCATTTT.

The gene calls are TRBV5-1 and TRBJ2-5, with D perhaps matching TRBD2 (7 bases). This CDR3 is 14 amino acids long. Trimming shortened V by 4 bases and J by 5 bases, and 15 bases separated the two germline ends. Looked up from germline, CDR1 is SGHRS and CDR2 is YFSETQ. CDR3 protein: CASSLPGGQETQYF. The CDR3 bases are TGCGCCAGCAGCCTCCCGGGGGGCCAGGAGACCCAGTACTTC.

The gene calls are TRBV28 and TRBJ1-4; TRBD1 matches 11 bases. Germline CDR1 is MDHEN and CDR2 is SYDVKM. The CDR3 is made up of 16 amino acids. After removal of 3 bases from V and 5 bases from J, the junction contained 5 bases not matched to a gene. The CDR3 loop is CASSLYWDRGNEKLFF. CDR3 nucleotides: TGTGCCAGCAGTTTGTATTGGGACAGGGGGAATGAAAAACTGTTTTTT.

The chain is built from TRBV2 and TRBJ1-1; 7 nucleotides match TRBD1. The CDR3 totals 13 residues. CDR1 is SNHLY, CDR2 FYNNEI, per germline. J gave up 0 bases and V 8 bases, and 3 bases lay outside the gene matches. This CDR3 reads CASVGTVNTEAFF. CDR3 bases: TGTGCCAGCGTCGGGACAGTGAACACTGAAGCTTTCTTT. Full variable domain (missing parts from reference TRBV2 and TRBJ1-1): EPEVTQTPSHQVTQMGQEVILRCVPISNHLYFYWYRQILGQKVEFLVSFYNNEISEKSEIFDDQFSVERPDGSNFTLKIRSTKLEDSAMYFCASVGTVNTEAFFGQGTRLTVV.

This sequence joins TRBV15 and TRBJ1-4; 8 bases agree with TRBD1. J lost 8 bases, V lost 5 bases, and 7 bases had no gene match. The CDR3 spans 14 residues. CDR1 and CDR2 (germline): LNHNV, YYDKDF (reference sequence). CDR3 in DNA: TGTGCCACCAGCGGTACAGGGGGAGTCGAAAAACTGTTTTTT. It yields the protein CATSGTGGVEKLFF.

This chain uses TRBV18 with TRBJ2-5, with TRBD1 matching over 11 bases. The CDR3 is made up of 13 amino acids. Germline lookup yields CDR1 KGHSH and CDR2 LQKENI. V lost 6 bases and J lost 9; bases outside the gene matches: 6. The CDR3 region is CASSNRDRGAQYF. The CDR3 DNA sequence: TGTGCCAGCTCCAACCGGGACAGGGGGGCCCAGTACTTC.

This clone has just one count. The DNA of the CDR3 is TGTGCCACCACCACCCTGACAGGGACAAATGGCTACACCTTC. Residues: CATTTLTGTNGYTF. This chain uses TRBV15 with TRBJ1-2; 7 bases are shared with TRBD1. This CDR3 is 14 amino acids long. The trim removed 7 bases at V and 6 bases at J, leaving 11 bases unmatched. The germline gives CDR1 LNHNV, CDR2 YYDKDF (reference sequence).

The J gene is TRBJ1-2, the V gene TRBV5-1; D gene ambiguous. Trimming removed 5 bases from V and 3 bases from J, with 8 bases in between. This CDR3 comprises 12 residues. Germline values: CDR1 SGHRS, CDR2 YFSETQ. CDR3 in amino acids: CASSETHYGYTF. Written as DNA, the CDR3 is TGCGCCAGCAGTGAAACTCACTATGGCTACACCTTC.

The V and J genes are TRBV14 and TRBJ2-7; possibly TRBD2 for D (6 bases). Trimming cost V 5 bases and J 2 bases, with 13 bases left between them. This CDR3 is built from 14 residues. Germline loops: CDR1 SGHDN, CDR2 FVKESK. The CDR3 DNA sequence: TGTGCCAGCAGCTCCTGGGACTTAACCTACGAGCAGTACTTC. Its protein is CASSSWDLTYEQYF.

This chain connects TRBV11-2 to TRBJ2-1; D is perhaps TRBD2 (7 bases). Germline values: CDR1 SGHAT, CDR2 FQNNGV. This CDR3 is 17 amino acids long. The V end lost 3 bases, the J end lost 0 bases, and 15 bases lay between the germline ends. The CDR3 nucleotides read TGTGCCAGCAGCTTTACCAGGGGAGGGGGCTCCTACAATGAGCAGTTCTTC. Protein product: CASSFTRGGGSYNEQFF. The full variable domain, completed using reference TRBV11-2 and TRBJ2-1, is EAGVAQSPRYKIIEKRQSVAFWCNPISGHATLYWYQQILGQGPKLLIQFQNNGVVDDSQLPKDRFSAERLKGVDSTLKIQPAKLEDSAVYLCASSFTRGGGSYNEQFFGPGTRLTVL.

CDR3 loop: CASSATSGLITDTQYF. The CDR3, as DNA: TGTGCCAGCAGTGCAACTAGCGGCCTTATCACAGATACGCAGTATTTT. This rearrangement joins TRBV6-4 to TRBJ2-3; 8 nucleotides align to TRBD2. The CDR3 extends over 16 amino acids. V gave up 4 bases and J gave up 2 bases; unmatched junction bases: 8. Germline V CDR1 and CDR2: MRHNA, SNTAGT.